What follows describes a single T cell receptor beta chain. Its antigen is not identified. This sample is part of a study of memory CD4+ T cells and cytomegalovirus serostatus. Across the whole study: Donors were healthy Belgian adults, several CMV seropositive and about two dozen seronegative.

The sort gate was single viable CD3+CD4+CD8-CD45RO+ cells for memory CD4+ T cells. Study-level points and caveats: Median bootstrapped AUC for CMV status was approximately 0.94 originally, around 0.91 US-trained.

The CDR3 has 16 amino acids. Germline V lookup: CDR1 SGHNT, CDR2 YYREEE (reference sequence). The V end was cut by 1 base, the J end by 4 bases, with 15 bases between. The protocol was immunoSEQ multiplex PCR, while the TCRdb copy is restricted to in-frame clones and leaves out a portion. Here the sample spans approximately 61,000 clones, more than 75% being singletons. The sequence was collected from an adult in good health and CMV-seronegative. The sequencing sample was made of memory CD4+ T cells from blood. V usage is TRBV5-4 and J usage is TRBJ2-1; D is possibly TRBD2 (6 bases). The DNA for the CDR3 is TGTGCCAGCAGCTTGTTTAGCGGCCGGATTTACAATGAGCAGTTCTTC. Its translation: CASSLFSGRIYNEQFF. Based on the CDR3 plus reference TRBV5-4 and TRBJ2-1, the full variable domain is ETGVTQSPTHLIKTRGQQVTLRCSSQSGHNTVSWYQQALGQGPQFIFQYYREEENGRGNFPPRFSGLQFPNYSSELNVNALELDDSALYLCASSLFSGRIYNEQFFGPGTRLTVL.